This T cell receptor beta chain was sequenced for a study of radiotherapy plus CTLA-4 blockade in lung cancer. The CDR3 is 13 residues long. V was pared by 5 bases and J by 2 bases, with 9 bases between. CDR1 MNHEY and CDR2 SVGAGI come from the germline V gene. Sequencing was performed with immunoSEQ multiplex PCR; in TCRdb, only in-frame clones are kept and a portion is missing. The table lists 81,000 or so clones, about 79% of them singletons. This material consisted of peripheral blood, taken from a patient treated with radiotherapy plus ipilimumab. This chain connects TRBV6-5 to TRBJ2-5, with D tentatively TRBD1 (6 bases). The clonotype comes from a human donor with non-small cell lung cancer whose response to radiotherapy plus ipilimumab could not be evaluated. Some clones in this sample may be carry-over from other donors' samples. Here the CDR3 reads CASSRTAQETQYF. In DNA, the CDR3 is TGTGCCAGCAGTCGGACAGCACAAGAGACCCAGTACTTC.